The 17 T cell receptor beta chains presented below share a single source sample, sequenced in a study of CD8 T cells in Susac syndrome. Reverse transcription of roughly 0.45 to 1 ug RNA used random hexamers. TCRdb re-called the immunoSEQ multiplex PCR reads with MiXCR, one entry per CDR3 protein. Seen here are around 150,000 distinct CDR3 sequences, around 93% observed once, and the top ten hold 0.14%. Material: CD4+ T cells from PBMCs. These receptors all stem from a human donor with Susac syndrome.

The genes are TRBV30 and TRBJ2-2, with 11 nucleotides matching TRBD1. Germline-derived CDR1 and CDR2 are GTSNPN and SVGIG (reference sequence). J lost 3 bases, V lost 2 bases, and 5 bases had no gene match. This CDR3 has 16 residues. The CDR3 DNA follows: TGTGCCTGGAGTCCGTGGGACAGGGGGGACACCGGGGAGCTGTTTTTT. This gives the protein CAWSPWDRGDTGELFF.

The rearrangement links TRBV20-1 to TRBJ2-7; possibly TRBD2 for D (6 bases). Germline CDR1 and CDR2: DFQATT and SNEGSKA (reference sequence). The CDR3 runs 14 residues. Trimming cost V 3 bases and J 5 bases, with 17 bases left between them. The CDR3 DNA is TGCAGTGCTAGGTCGGCAGGGAGACTAGACGAGCAGTACTTC. As protein: CSARSAGRLDEQYF.

This rearrangement joins TRBV6-6 to TRBJ2-5, with TRBD2 matching 9 bases. Germline V lookup: CDR1 MNHNY, CDR2 SVGAGI (reference sequence). Trimming at V came to 6 bases and at J to 4 bases, leaving 6 bases not matched to a gene. CDR3 length: 14 amino acids. The CDR3 is CASRAGGALETQYF. CDR3 coding DNA: TGTGCCAGCAGGGCGGGGGGGGCACTAGAGACCCAGTACTTC.

The V and J genes are TRBV15 and TRBJ2-7, with no clear D. V was pared by 3 bases and J by 2 bases, with 5 bases between. This CDR3 is built from 12 residues. Germline loops: CDR1 LNHNV, CDR2 YYDKDF (reference sequence). CDR3: CATSRETYEQYF. DNA for the CDR3: TGTGCCACCAGCAGGGAGACCTACGAGCAGTACTTC. The whole variable domain, remainder taken from reference TRBV15 and TRBJ2-7, is DAMVIQNPRYQVTQFGKPVTLSCSQTLNHNVMYWYQQKSSQAPKLLFHYYDKDFNNEADTPDNFQSRRPNTSFCFLDIRSPGLGDTAMYLCATSRETYEQYFGPGTRLTVT.

The chain combines TRBV30 with TRBJ2-5; perhaps TRBD2 as D (6 bases). Germline V gives CDR1 GTSNPN, CDR2 SVGIG (reference sequence). V lost 1 base to trimming and J lost 4 bases, with 22 bases between them. The CDR3 covers 17 residues. The chain's CDR3 is CAWSGGPSGRFRETQYF. CDR3 in DNA: TGTGCCTGGAGTGGAGGGCCGTCGGGGAGGTTTAGAGAGACCCAGTACTTC. The whole variable domain, remainder taken from reference TRBV30 and TRBJ2-5, is SQTIHQWPATLVQPVGSPLSLECTVEGTSNPNLYWYRQAAGRGLQLLFYSVGIGQISSEVPQNLSASRPQDRQFILSSKKLLLSDSGFYLCAWSGGPSGRFRETQYFGPGTRLLVL.

The V and J genes are TRBV12-3 or TRBV12-4 and TRBJ2-3; 13 nucleotides agree with TRBD2. There are 16 residues in the CDR3. Unmatched junction bases numbered 6, after V lost 7 bases and J lost 2 bases. CDR3 sequence reads: CASTLTSGGFTDTQYF. In DNA form, the CDR3 reads TGTGCCAGCACCCTGACTAGCGGGGGGTTCACAGATACGCAGTATTTT.

This chain joins TRBV14 and TRBJ1-2; D gene unclear. There are 16 residues in the CDR3. Trimming removed 1 base at V and 4 bases at J, with 16 bases between. CDR1 is SGHDN and CDR2 is FVKESK in the germline V gene. The CDR3 sequence: CASSQGSSGMGYGYTF. The CDR3 bases are TGTGCCAGCAGCCAAGGTTCATCGGGGATGGGCTATGGCTACACCTTC.

The gene calls are TRBV10-2 and TRBJ1-2; the match to TRBD1 covers 7 bases. This CDR3 has 14 residues. Trimming cost V 6 bases and J 7 bases; bases outside gene matches: 11. CDR1 WSHSY and CDR2 SAAADI come from the germline V gene. In nucleotides, the CDR3 is TGCGCCAGCAGCCCTGGAACAGGGGCGGGTGGCTACACCTTC. Protein: CASSPGTGAGGYTF.

The chain is built from TRBV5-1 and TRBJ2-1, with TRBD2 identical over 11 bases. Germline V CDR1 and CDR2: SGHRS, YFSETQ. The length of the CDR3 is 16 residues. V was clipped by 0 bases and J by 8 bases; unmatched bases: 7. The CDR3 coding sequence is TGCGCCAGCAGCTTGGATAGCGGGGGGGCCTCCGATGAGCAGTTCTTC. Protein sequence: CASSLDSGGASDEQFF.

This chain uses TRBV27 with TRBJ2-7, with TRBD1 matching over 8 bases. CDR1 and CDR2 (germline): MNHEY, SMNVEV (reference sequence). The CDR3 sequence is 13 residues long. V lost 8 bases and J lost 3; bases outside the gene matches: 6. The CDR3 here is CASGGQASYEQYF. The DNA of the CDR3 is TGTGCCAGCGGGGGACAGGCCAGCTACGAGCAGTACTTC.

The chain uses TRBV9 and TRBJ2-3; possibly TRBD2 for D (5 bases). Deletions cut 4 bases from V and 4 bases from J, with 10 bases between. The CDR3 is 13 amino acids. Germline assignment: CDR1 SGDLS and CDR2 YYNGEE. The DNA for the CDR3 is TGTGCCAGCAGCCTCCCCGGGGCAGATACGCAGTATTTT. Translation: CASSLPGADTQYF.

This clonotype has just one count. J is TRBJ1-1 and V is TRBV25-1, with D perhaps matching TRBD1 (6 bases). This CDR3 is 15 amino acids long. In germline, CDR1 is MGHDK, CDR2 SYGVNS. Between the trimmed V and J ends, which lost 3 bases and 4 bases, there was a span of 15 bases. CDR3 DNA sequence: TGTGCCAGCAGTGAGCTTCGAGGGGGGGGCACTGAAGCTTTCTTT. Its protein is CASSELRGGGTEAFF.

The gene calls are TRBV3-1 and TRBJ2-6, with D unclear. Trimming shortened V by 4 bases and J by 0 bases, and 10 bases separated the two germline ends. The CDR3 extends over 16 amino acids. Germline CDR1 reads LGHDT; CDR2 reads YNNKEL (reference sequence). CDR3 DNA: TGTGCCAGCAGCCCCATCGACATCTCTGGGGCCAACGTCCTGACTTTC. Its translation: CASSPIDISGANVLTF.

The rearrangement links TRBV7-9 to TRBJ2-3; TRBD1 agrees at 8 bases. This CDR3 spans 16 amino acids. The J segment lost 1 base and the V segment lost 6 bases, leaving 9 bases of the junction unmatched. Germline CDR1 SEHNR, CDR2 FQNEAQ (reference sequence). The chain's CDR3 is CASRKRRGQGTDTQYF. The DNA for the CDR3 is TGTGCCAGCAGAAAAAGAAGGGGACAGGGCACAGATACGCAGTATTTT.

V usage is TRBV24-1 and J usage is TRBJ2-1; 7 bases agree with TRBD1. The ends lost 4 bases at V and 3 bases at J; junction bases unmatched: 8. This CDR3 contains 16 residues. Germline CDR1 and CDR2: KGHDR and SFDVKD. CDR3 region: CATSDSGGRHYNEQFF. CDR3 nucleotide sequence: TGTGCCACCAGTGACTCAGGGGGACGGCACTACAATGAGCAGTTCTTC.

The chain is built from TRBV5-4 and TRBJ1-2, with TRBD1 matching 8 bases. Germline trimming cut 4 bases from V and 6 bases from J; bases unmatched to any gene: 8. The CDR3 spans 14 residues. The V gene's germline CDR1 is SGHNT and CDR2 YYREEE (reference sequence). CDR3 in DNA: TGTGCCAGCAGCCCGGATGGGACAGGAGATGGCTACACCTTC. This translates into CASSPDGTGDGYTF.

This chain connects TRBV12-5 to TRBJ2-1, with 7 positions matching TRBD1. CDR3 length: 17 residues. CDR1 LGHNT and CDR2 FRNRAP come from the germline V gene. The junction had 16 bases not matched to a gene; V was cut back by 6 bases and J by 5 bases. The CDR3 nucleotides are TGTGCTAGTGGCGACAGCACAACAGGGGCTTTCCACAATGAGCAGTTCTTC. Translating it yields CASGDSTTGAFHNEQFF.